This T cell receptor beta chain was documented in a study of neurological immune-mediated disorders. Study-level results: The multiple sclerosis repertoire cluster had no clinical or MRI correlate. Private repertoires in all groups were suggested, as expanded clones shared no CDR3 amino acid sequences across subjects. Healthy controls had more TCR clonal expansion than multiple sclerosis, which showed the least, whereas HTLV-1-associated myelopathy showed the most.

This clonotype was counted at least ten times. Antigen unknown. With 10-nucleotide random UMIs included, cDNA was synthesized by 5'RACE. TCRdb itself ran the 5' RACE reads through MiXCR, one entry per CDR3 protein. The sample carries 50,000 to 70,000 distinct CDR3 sequences, 3.4% recorded once. The specimen was PBMCs. This TCR came from a man aged 35 to 55 with multiple sclerosis.

Here the CDR3 DNA reads TGCAGTGCCCATCCCGTTGGGGGCTGGAGCTACACCTTC. Its translation: CSAHPVGGWSYTF. J is TRBJ1-2 and V is TRBV20-1, with D perhaps TRBD1 (6 bases). The CDR3 has 13 amino acids. Germline CDR1 reads DFQATT; CDR2 reads SNEGSKA (reference sequence). V was shortened by 6 bases and J by 9 bases, with 20 bases between the two germline ends.